This T cell receptor beta chain was profiled in a study of CD8+CD57+ T cells in acquired aplastic anemia. Study summary: Across the sorted CD4+ and CD8+ cells, DNA amounts averaged about 3.2 ug. CD4+ cells from healthy donors averaged roughly 10 million reads.

As to this clonotype: Its antigen remains unknown. The junction shows a germline mismatch at one end, possibly a read error.

The V gene's germline CDR1 is LGHNT and CDR2 FRNRAP. The CDR3 is 13 amino acids. TCR beta VDJ and CDR3 profiles were obtained from a genomic DNA template. MiXCR was run by TCRdb on the reads, yielding one entry per CDR3 protein. Of hundreds of thousands of distinct CDR3 sequences in the sample, around 68% are singletons; the top ten hold 3% to 5%. Study-wide results and limits: Patients and controls shared twenty-nine CD8+ CDR3 sequences, highly expressed in patients.

The TCR originated in a human donor in good health, serving as a control. Sequencing used sorted CD4+, CD8+, or CD8+CD57+ T cells (not recorded which) from PBMCs. The rearrangement joins TRBV12-5 to TRBJ1-5; D is uncertain. Here the CDR3 DNA reads TGTGCTTGTGGTTTTGAAGGCAATCAGCCCCAGCATTTT. Its protein is CACGFEGNQPQHF. Full variable domain (missing parts from reference TRBV12-5 and TRBJ1-5): DARVTQTPRHKVTEMGQEVTMRCQPILGHNTVFWYRQTMMQGLELLAYFRNRAPLDDSGMPKDRFSAEMPDATLATLKIQPSEPRDSAVYFCACGFEGNQPQHFGDGTRLSIL.